This T cell receptor (beta chain) was sequenced during a study of graft-versus-host responses after intestinal transplantation. Study summary: Anti-thymocyte globulin induction, then tacrolimus and steroids for two to four years, went to all recipients. The study, taken as a whole, reports: Detection of GvH clones occurred in recipient marrow, and some had their first appearance in ileum or blood. When patients had graft-donor T cell macrochimerism, their allografts held high graft-versus-host to host-versus-graft clonal ratios. The highest levels of circulating GvH clones went along with early declines in HvG clones after transplant.

This clone appeared a single time. Its specificity is not known. CDR1 is SGHRS, CDR2 YFSETQ, per germline. Between the trimmed V and J ends, which lost 1 base and 1 base, there was a span of 8 bases. CDR3 length: 14 amino acids. Method: immunoSEQ multiplex PCR; TCRdb's copy keeps in-frame clones and lacks some. The data show about 100,000 clones, approximately 92% seen once. The chain uses TRBV5-1 and TRBJ1-1; D perhaps matches TRBD1 (6 bases). The specimen comprised PBMCs, sampled approximately 470 days after intestinal transplant. The sequence was obtained from a human patient who received an intestinal transplant, so some T cells may come from the graft donor. Here the CDR3 reads CASSLRGANTEAFF. For the CDR3, the DNA is TGCGCCAGCAGCTTGCGGGGGGCGAACACTGAAGCTTTCTTT.